A selection of T cell receptor beta chains follows, all from one sample in a study of graft-versus-host responses after intestinal transplantation. Here immunoSEQ multiplex PCR was the method, and the copy in TCRdb shows in-frame clones only, minus some. The sample has about 9,800 clones; less than 80% are singletons. The sample consisted of ileum tissue, taken 500 to 550 days after intestinal transplant. All receptors derive from a human patient who received an intestinal transplant, so some T cells may come from the graft donor. Each CDR3 is given with its conserved first and last residue. The D gene is left open where the match is weak. Some rows have no size entry. The others give once, few or many, or a class for an expanded clone.

TRBV6-1,TRBJ2-7,.,.,CASRARDSTYEQYF,TGTGCCAGCAGGGCGCGGGACAGCACCTACGAGCAGTACTTC
TRBV29-1,TRBJ2-3,once,.,CSGGTGVGADTQYF,TGCAGCGGCGGGACTGGAGTCGGGGCAGATACGCAGTATTTT
TRBV10-1,TRBJ2-3,.,.,CASSGGTNSDTQYF,TGCGCCAGCAGTGGAGGGACCAACTCCGATACGCAGTATTTT
TRBV15,TRBJ2-3,.,TRBD2,CATSGGLAGATDTQYF,TGTGCCACCAGCGGGGGACTAGCGGGGGCCACAGATACGCAGTATTTT
TRBV15,TRBJ2-7,.,TRBD2,CATSSRLASPTYEQYF,TGTGCCACCAGCAGCCGACTAGCGTCCCCGACCTACGAGCAGTACTTC
TRBV6-5,TRBJ2-2,.,TRBD1,CASRGTGVAGELFF,TGTGCCAGCAGAGGGACAGGGGTGGCCGGGGAGCTGTTTTTT
TRBV7-2,TRBJ2-2,few,TRBD2,CASRKPDGRSGELFF,TGTGCCAGCAGGAAACCAGACGGGAGGTCCGGGGAGCTGTTTTTT
TRBV6-6,TRBJ2-7,.,.,CASSYNSPYEQYF,TGTGCCAGCAGTTACAACAGTCCCTACGAGCAGTACTTC
TRBV7-2,TRBJ1-4,.,.,CASSLMGSSTNEKLFF,TGTGCCAGCAGCCTTATGGGATCCTCAACTAATGAAAAACTGTTTTTT
TRBV28,TRBJ2-7,.,.,CASTSRGSDEQYF,TGTGCCAGCACCTCCCGTGGGTCCGACGAGCAGTACTTC
TRBV29-1,TRBJ1-2,.,.,CSVDQFPYGYTF,TGCAGCGTTGACCAGTTCCCCTATGGCTACACCTTC
TRBV7-3,TRBJ2-3,few,TRBD2,CASSPLAGWGDTQYF,TGTGCCAGCAGCCCCCTAGCGGGATGGGGGGATACGCAGTATTTT
TRBV19,TRBJ1-5,few,.,CASSILQVNQPQHF,TGTGCCAGTAGTATACTCCAGGTTAATCAGCCCCAGCATTTT
TRBV11-2,TRBJ1-4,.,.,CASSLDTGIGKLFF,TGTGCCAGCAGCCTAGACACGGGAATTGGAAAACTGTTTTTT
TRBV28,TRBJ2-7,.,.,CASTSPAVYEQYF,TGTGCCAGCACCTCTCCAGCGGTATACGAGCAGTACTTC
TRBV7-2,TRBJ1-4,few,.,CASSLMRGKLFF,TGTGCCAGCAGCTTAATGAGGGGAAAACTGTTTTTT
TRBV15,TRBJ1-5,.,.,CATSRGFYSNQPQHF,TGTGCCACCAGCAGAGGGTTTTATAGCAATCAGCCCCAGCATTTT
TRBV6-6,TRBJ2-7,.,.,CASTASREQYF,TGTGCCAGCACCGCCTCCCGCGAGCAGTACTTC
TRBV2,TRBJ1-4,.,TRBD1,CASSEDREKLFF,TGTGCCAGCAGTGAGGACAGGGAAAAACTGTTTTTT
TRBV7-9,TRBJ2-6,.,.,CASSLTGPFSGANVLTF,TGTGCCAGCAGCTTAACGGGACCGTTCTCTGGGGCCAACGTCCTGACTTTC
TRBV7-9,TRBJ2-1,.,.,CASSRSVGRATYNEQFF,TGTGCCAGCAGCCGGTCTGTGGGGCGAGCCACCTACAATGAGCAGTTCTTC
TRBV6-4,TRBJ2-2,once,.,CASSERDTGELFF,TGTGCCAGCAGTGAGCGGGACACCGGGGAGCTGTTTTTT
TRBV6-6,TRBJ1-2,.,TRBD1,CASSDGGTGVGYTF,TGTGCCAGCAGTGACGGAGGGACAGGGGTAGGCTACACCTTC